The entry below gives a single T cell receptor (beta chain) sequence along with its context. The data were obtained in a study of blood T cell repertoires in COVID-19. Study as a whole: The United States, Italy and Spain provided the acute and convalescent COVID-19 samples. Nucleic acid was either cDNA or gDNA, and it came from T cells, B-cell-depleted T cells, or PBMCs.

Trimming removed 4 bases at V and 5 bases at J, with 13 bases between. This CDR3 is 13 amino acids long. CDR1 and CDR2 from the germline V gene are SGHRS and YFSETQ. In the study's own analysis: Amplification from reference gene primers served as the basis for estimated nucleated cell counts. TCRdb keeps only in-frame clones here, not all; method: immunoSEQ multiplex PCR. V and J calls plus clone size are reproduced from that table; the DNA served to infer D and trimming. The table lists about 93,000 clones, 90% of them singletons. This chain uses TRBV5-1 with TRBJ2-7; D gene uncertain. The TCR was taken from a human donor with active COVID-19. The donor label of this sample is uncertain. Sequenced sample: peripheral blood. This CDR3 is CASSTGYKNEQYF. In DNA, the CDR3 is TGCGCCAGCAGCACCGGGTATAAAAACGAGCAGTACTTC. Based on the CDR3 plus reference TRBV5-1 and TRBJ2-7, the full variable domain is KAGVTQTPRYLIKTRGQQVTLSCSPISGHRSVSWYQQTPGQGLQFLFEYFSETQRNKGNFPGRFSGRQFSNSRSEMNVSTLELGDSALYLCASSTGYKNEQYFGPGTRLTVT.